This T cell receptor beta chain was profiled in a study of T cell responses to AZD1222 COVID-19 vaccine. This clone was seen only a few times. Profiled with immunoSEQ multiplex PCR; TCRdb holds only in-frame clones, not every one. The data contain about 97,000 clones, approximately 81% of them singletons. From germline, CDR1 is SNHLY and CDR2 FYNNEI. The CDR3 contains 14 residues. The junction had 4 bases not matched to a gene; V was cut back by 10 bases and J by 1 base. This sequence joins TRBV2 and TRBJ2-1; TRBD2 matches 10 bases. Sequenced material: peripheral blood, taken on day 0 of AZD1222 vaccination. The source of this sequence is an adult in good health. Here the CDR3 DNA reads TGTGCCATCAGGACTAGCGGTTCCTACAATGAGCAGTTCTTC. This codes for CAIRTSGSYNEQFF. The full variable domain, completed using reference TRBV2 and TRBJ2-1, is EPEVTQTPSHQVTQMGQEVILRCVPISNHLYFYWYRQILGQKVEFLVSFYNNEISEKSEIFDDQFSVERPDGSNFTLKIRSTKLEDSAMYFCAIRTSGSYNEQFFGPGTRLTVL.